What follows are 18 T cell receptor beta chains derived from one specimen sequenced in a study of vaccination and CD4 T cells after COVID-19. Sequence data for DNA of cultured CD4+ T cells were generated by the Oncomine TCR Beta short-read assay. TCRdb called the PCR reads again in MiXCR, with one record for every CDR3 protein. The sample records 15,000 to 20,000 distinct CDR3 sequences, roughly 60% being singletons. The treatment denotes: approximately nine-day PBMC culture with coronavirus spike peptide pools or control peptides (ViraFEST assay). For these TCRs, the target antigens are not known. Sequenced sample: CD4+ T cells from blood, cultured in vitro. Receptors originate from a human donor who had recovered from COVID-19.

This clonotype is a singleton in its sample. This rearrangement joins TRBV29-1 to TRBJ2-5; no clear D. Looked up from germline, CDR1 is SQVTM and CDR2 is ANQGSEA. V dropped 8 bases and J dropped 3 bases, with 7 bases sitting between them. The CDR3 spans 10 residues. Written as DNA, the CDR3 is TGCAGCTCTAGAGAAGAGACCCAGTACTTC. Protein: CSSREETQYF.

The rearrangement joins TRBV5-1 to TRBJ2-7; D unclear. The CDR3 is made up of 15 amino acids. V was shortened by 4 bases and J by 6 bases, with 20 bases between the two germline ends. CDR1 SGHRS and CDR2 YFSETQ come from the germline V gene. The CDR3 loop is CASSPDSPGGSEQYF. In DNA form, the CDR3 reads TGCGCCAGCAGCCCAGACTCGCCGGGTGGGTCCGAGCAGTACTTC. Variable domain in full (rest from reference TRBV5-1 and TRBJ2-7): KAGVTQTPRYLIKTRGQQVTLSCSPISGHRSVSWYQQTPGQGLQFLFEYFSETQRNKGNFPGRFSGRQFSNSRSEMNVSTLELGDSALYLCASSPDSPGGSEQYFGPGTRLTVT.

This clonotype occurred a few times. The V gene is TRBV6-1, the J gene TRBJ1-2; TRBD1 matches at 7 bases. In germline, CDR1 is MNHNS, CDR2 SASEGT. Trimming removed 4 bases from V and 7 bases from J; junction bases left unmatched: 6. The CDR3 sequence is 13 residues long. The CDR3 protein is CASSGQGLIGYTF. CDR3 nucleotides: TGTGCCAGCAGTGGACAGGGTCTAATTGGCTACACCTTC.

The genes are TRBV28 and TRBJ1-5; D not certain. Germline V CDR1 and CDR2: MDHEN, SYDVKM. The CDR3 is 14 amino acids. The germline V and J ends were trimmed by 6 bases and 5 bases, with 14 bases remaining between them. The CDR3 is CASRLFGVDQPQHF. CDR3 DNA sequence: TGTGCCAGCAGGCTATTCGGGGTAGATCAGCCCCAGCATTTT.

In DNA, the CDR3 is TGTGCCAGCAGCTCCGTGGGGGGAGGGCAAAATGAGCAGTTCTTC. This gives the protein CASSSVGGGQNEQFF. V is TRBV7-8 and J is TRBJ2-1; 7 nucleotides agree with TRBD2. Germline V gene lookup returns CDR1 SGHVS and CDR2 FQNEAQ. The CDR3 covers 15 residues. V lost 4 bases and J lost 7; bases outside the gene matches: 10.

The chain employs TRBV5-1 and TRBJ2-7; 7 bases are shared with TRBD2. J lost 6 bases, V lost 0 bases, and 12 bases had no gene match. The CDR3 has 16 amino acids. Germline values: CDR1 SGHRS, CDR2 YFSETQ. The CDR3: CASSLDLGGGGGEQYF. CDR3 sequence (DNA): TGCGCCAGCAGCTTGGATCTGGGGGGTGGGGGGGGCGAGCAGTACTTC.

The J gene is TRBJ2-5, the V gene TRBV11-2; D might be TRBD1 or TRBD2, each matching 6 bases. Trimming took 0 bases from V and 7 from J, leaving 15 bases between them. CDR3 length equals 15 residues. The germline V gene has CDR1 SGHAT and CDR2 FQNNGV. CDR3 protein: CASSLDWGASGTQYF. The CDR3 nucleotides read TGTGCCAGCAGCTTAGATTGGGGGGCCTCGGGGACCCAGTACTTC.

The chain couples TRBV5-1 to TRBJ1-6; TRBD1 aligns across 7 bases. The CDR3 loop spans 13 amino acids. From germline, CDR1 is SGHRS and CDR2 YFSETQ. V was clipped by 1 base and J by 10 bases; unmatched bases: 2. The CDR3: CASSLTGVSPLHF. The CDR3 region has the DNA TGCGCCAGCAGCTTGACAGGGGTGTCACCCCTCCACTTT.

This clonotype was detected a few times. The chain combines TRBV20-1 with TRBJ1-1, with D tentatively TRBD1 (6 bases). Deletions cut 6 bases from V and 4 bases from J, with 15 bases between. There are 13 residues in the CDR3. Germline V gene lookup returns CDR1 DFQATT and CDR2 SNEGSKA (reference sequence). CDR3 loop: CSARTEGITEAFF. The DNA of the CDR3 is TGCAGTGCCCGGACAGAGGGGATCACTGAAGCTTTCTTT.

The V gene is TRBV20-1, the J gene TRBJ2-7; tentative D call: TRBD1 (6 bases). The CDR3 sequence is 16 residues long. Germline CDR1 DFQATT, CDR2 SNEGSKA (reference sequence). Trimming shortened V by 1 base and J by 0 bases, and 16 bases separated the two germline ends. CDR3 loop: CSARVSNRGNSYEQYF. The CDR3 DNA reads TGCAGTGCTAGAGTTTCGAATAGGGGGAACTCCTACGAGCAGTACTTC.

V and J are TRBV7-2 and TRBJ2-5; D is possibly TRBD1 (6 bases). With 5 bases removed from V and 4 bases from J, the gap between germline ends came to 14 bases. The CDR3 has 14 amino acids. Germline V lookup: CDR1 SGHTA, CDR2 FQGNSA. CDR3 sequence reads: CASSAGVNLETQYF. As DNA, the CDR3 is TGTGCCAGCAGCGCAGGGGTAAACCTAGAGACCCAGTACTTC.

The rearrangement joins TRBV7-9 to TRBJ2-3, with D possibly being TRBD2 (5 bases). Germline CDR1 SEHNR, CDR2 FQNEAQ (reference sequence). Trimming cost V 2 bases and J 3 bases, with 18 bases left between them. The CDR3 sequence is 17 residues long. CDR3 residues: CASSLHRTGSRTDTQYF. The CDR3 coding sequence is TGTGCCAGCAGCTTACATAGGACGGGGAGTAGGACAGATACGCAGTATTTT.

The rearrangement links TRBV7-8 to TRBJ1-3, with D unresolved. Per the germline V gene, CDR1 is SGHVS and CDR2 is FQNEAQ. Trimming stripped 0 bases from V and 4 bases from J, with 7 bases between. The CDR3 consists of 14 residues. Written as DNA, the CDR3 is TGTGCCAGCAGCTTAGCGGCTAGGGGAAACACCATATATTTT. Protein sequence: CASSLAARGNTIYF.

The V and J genes are TRBV20-1 and TRBJ2-3; TRBD2 aligns across 7 bases. CDR1 is DFQATT, CDR2 SNEGSKA, per germline (reference sequence). There are 17 residues in the CDR3. Losses at the gene ends were 4 bases for V and 4 bases for J; bases not matched to a gene: 17. The CDR3 here is CSANLLAGEGAPDTQYF. The CDR3 bases are TGCAGTGCTAACCTTCTTGCGGGAGAGGGTGCCCCAGATACGCAGTATTTT.

Notes on this clonotype: A much larger clone differs from this one at a single base, so this may be a read error. The chain is built from TRBV7-6 and TRBJ1-1; D may be TRBD1 (5 bases). The germline V gene has CDR1 SGHVS and CDR2 FNYEAQ. The CDR3 consists of 13 residues. In DNA, the CDR3 is TGTGCCAGCACCCCTTGGGGGGGAACTGAAGCTCTCTTT. It specifies CASTPWGGTEALF.

This CDR3 reads CASSEVGQPQHF. The CDR3 bases are TGTGCCAGCAGTGAAGTAGGACAGCCCCAGCATTTT. The chain combines TRBV6-1 with TRBJ1-5; D is undetermined. V shed 1 base and J shed 7 bases, with 5 bases lying between them. CDR1 and CDR2 from the germline V gene are MNHNS and SASEGT. This CDR3 spans 12 amino acids.

The rearrangement links TRBV27 to TRBJ1-2; 7 bases align to TRBD1. The V gene end was trimmed by 6 bases and the J gene end by 2 bases; junction bases not matched to a gene: 12. Germline-derived CDR1 and CDR2 are MNHEY and SMNVEV (reference sequence). This CDR3 has 16 amino acids. This CDR3 is CASSPNPTGNNYGYTF. DNA of the CDR3: TGTGCCAGCAGCCCCAATCCGACAGGGAACAACTATGGCTACACCTTC.

The J gene is TRBJ1-2, the V gene TRBV6-1, with a possible D match to TRBD1 (6 bases). Germline values: CDR1 MNHNS, CDR2 SASEGT. V lost 6 bases to trimming and J lost 8 bases, with 19 bases between them. The CDR3 runs to 14 residues. CDR3 amino acids: CASSSTGTSGGYTF. The CDR3 nucleotides are TGTGCCAGCAGCTCCACCGGGACAAGCGGCGGCTACACCTTC.